The sequence of this T cell receptor beta chain was determined in a study of T-cell memory formation after mild COVID-19. About the research overall: The two donors had largely donor-specific TCR clusters. Findings of the study overall: A second wave expanding day 15 to 37 was CD4+-biased; contracting clones were balanced. CD8+ contracting clones occupied EMRA, while CD4+ ones occupied mainly CM and EM. Memory sampled before infection contained some responding clones, suggesting cross-reactive memory joined.

One entry per CDR3 protein results from TCRdb running MiXCR on the 5' RACE reads. The sample has about 560,000 distinct CDR3 sequences, roughly 17% seen once. V lost 7 bases to trimming and J lost 4 bases; unmatched junction nucleotides: 10. Germline CDR1 is SEHNR and CDR2 is FQNEAQ (reference sequence). The CDR3 length is 15 residues. As to this clonotype: The antigen is unknown.

Sequenced input: PBMCs or a T cell subset sorted from them (not recorded which). This TCR was sampled from an adult woman who had mild COVID-19 (a few samples of this study predate the infection). Cell type and time point are not known. V usage is TRBV7-9 and J usage is TRBJ1-5; 7 bases are shared with TRBD1. The CDR3 spells CASTPGGAQNQPQHF. The CDR3 nucleotides read TGTGCCAGCACCCCAGGGGGGGCGCAGAATCAGCCCCAGCATTTT.